Listed below are T cell receptor beta chains from one sample, sequenced in a study of blood T cell repertoires in COVID-19. Using immunoSEQ multiplex PCR, the repertoire was profiled, and TCRdb retains in-frame clones only, with some absent. The repertoire holds 250,000 to 300,000 clones, approximately 93% seen once, with around 2.2% in the top ten. The sample comprised peripheral blood. The receptors were sampled from a woman aged 25 to 39 with COVID-19, enrolled during active disease. CDR3s include the opening cysteine and the closing phenylalanine or tryptophan. The D gene is left open where the match is weak. Rows may omit the clone size; those that give it use once, few, many or a size class.

D gene: -; clone size: -; V gene: TRBV6-6; J gene: TRBJ1-5; CDR3 protein: CASSRNFFGQIANQPQHF; CDR3 DNA: TGTGCCAGCAGTCGAAATTTTTTCGGACAGATAGCAAATCAGCCCCAGCATTTT
D gene: -; clone size: once; V gene: TRBV2; J gene: TRBJ1-5; CDR3 protein: CASSELDSYQPQHF; CDR3 DNA: TGTGCCAGCAGTGAGCTTGACAGCTATCAGCCCCAGCATTTT
D gene: TRBD1; clone size: -; V gene: TRBV7-9; J gene: TRBJ2-3; CDR3 protein: CASSLAQIPQGEWDTQYF; CDR3 DNA: TGTGCCAGCAGCTTAGCGCAGATACCACAGGGGGAATGGGATACGCAGTATTTT
D gene: -; clone size: -; V gene: TRBV5-4; J gene: TRBJ1-2; CDR3 protein: CASSLAGRAGQGINYGYTF; CDR3 DNA: TGTGCCAGCAGCTTGGCTGGGAGGGCGGGTCAGGGGATAAACTATGGCTACACCTTC
D gene: -; clone size: -; V gene: TRBV7-6; J gene: TRBJ1-4; CDR3 protein: CASSSQQGEDEKLFF; CDR3 DNA: TGTGCCAGCAGCTCCCAACAGGGAGAGGATGAAAAACTGTTTTTT
D gene: TRBD2; clone size: -; V gene: TRBV6-4; J gene: TRBJ2-2; CDR3 protein: CASSELAGGTGELFF; CDR3 DNA: TGTGCCAGCAGTGAACTAGCGGGAGGCACCGGGGAGCTGTTTTTT
D gene: TRBD2; clone size: -; V gene: TRBV2; J gene: TRBJ2-3; CDR3 protein: CASGSGSFGTDTQYF; CDR3 DNA: TGTGCCAGCGGTAGCGGGAGCTTCGGGACAGATACGCAGTATTTT
D gene: -; clone size: -; V gene: TRBV2; J gene: TRBJ1-4; CDR3 protein: CASREDRPGEKLFF; CDR3 DNA: TGTGCCAGCAGAGAAGACAGGCCTGGAGAAAAACTGTTTTTT
D gene: -; clone size: -; V gene: TRBV30; J gene: TRBJ1-2; CDR3 protein: CAWTRDTKDGYTF; CDR3 DNA: TGTGCCTGGACGAGGGACACCAAAGATGGCTACACCTTC
D gene: TRBD2; clone size: -; V gene: TRBV10-3; J gene: TRBJ2-2; CDR3 protein: CAITRTSDTGELFF; CDR3 DNA: TGTGCCATCACCAGGACTAGCGACACCGGGGAGCTGTTTTTT
D gene: -; clone size: -; V gene: TRBV7-9; J gene: TRBJ1-1; CDR3 protein: CASSSDIANTEAFF; CDR3 DNA: TGTGCCAGCAGTTCGGACATCGCGAACACTGAAGCTTTCTTT